The TCR beta chain described here comes from a study of identical twins. The study, taken as a whole, reports: Out-of-frame alpha sequences shared by twins showed excess low generation probability. With beta out-of-frame sequences, excess sharing by twins was weaker.

The CDR3 runs to 14 residues. The germline V gene has CDR1 MNHEY and CDR2 SVGAGI. Trimming left V 1 base short and J 1 base short, with 7 bases between. This clonotype was seen repeatedly, ten times or more. The antigen is undetermined. Unique molecular identifiers were present on the cDNA, which also gained a universal primer site by template switching. TCRdb independently ran MiXCR on the 5' RACE reads; one entry per CDR3 protein. The sample contains around 960,000 distinct CDR3 sequences, over 9% of which appear only once. This sample was also put to use in a study of yellow fever vaccine responses in identical twins.

This TCR was sampled from a woman aged 18 to 35 in good health. The source material was PBMCs. This chain uses TRBV6-5 with TRBJ1-1; D is undetermined. CDR3 nucleotide sequence: TGTGCCAGCAGTTACTTGGCTGAGAACACTGAAGCTTTCTTT. As protein: CASSYLAENTEAFF.